The rows below give T cell receptor beta chains drawn from one sample of a study of cytomegalovirus exposure and HLA in healthy donors. The assay was immunoSEQ multiplex PCR, and TCRdb's table has in-frame clones only and misses some. This repertoire includes around 140,000 clones. The source material was PBMCs. The receptors were gathered from a woman aged 35 to 49 in good health and CMV-seronegative. Both conserved end residues are part of each CDR3. The D gene is left open where the match is weak.

v_call	j_call	d_call	cdr3_aa	cdr3_nt
TRBV6-5	TRBJ1-1	NA	CASTPGAYTEAFF	TGTGCCAGCACCCCAGGGGCTTACACTGAAGCTTTCTTT
TRBV5-3	TRBJ1-5	NA	CARSLYRQGLNQPQHF	TGTGCCAGAAGCTTGTATCGGCAGGGCCTCAATCAGCCCCAGCATTTT
TRBV7-2	TRBJ2-2	TRBD2	CASSLYGGGNTGELFF	TGTGCCAGCAGCTTATACGGGGGGGGGAACACCGGGGAGCTGTTTTTT
TRBV7-9	TRBJ2-3	TRBD2	CASSPLRTSGENTDTQYF	TGTGCCAGCAGCCCGCTTCGCACTAGCGGGGAAAACACAGATACGCAGTATTTT
TRBV6-1	TRBJ2-5	TRBD2	CASSEEGGGAETQYF	TGTGCCAGCAGTGAAGAGGGCGGGGGGGCCGAGACCCAGTACTTC
TRBV19	TRBJ1-1	NA	CASSTRGGGWTEAFF	TGTGCCAGTAGTACGCGGGGCGGGGGCTGGACTGAAGCTTTCTTT
TRBV9	TRBJ1-6	TRBD1	CASSVSGQGVSYNSPLHF	TGTGCCAGCAGCGTAAGTGGACAGGGCGTTTCCTATAATTCACCCCTCCACTTT
TRBV23-1	TRBJ2-3	NA	CASSRSELGEKSDTQYF	TGCGCCAGCAGTCGCTCGGAATTAGGGGAAAAATCAGATACGCAGTATTTT
TRBV7-9	TRBJ1-1	NA	CASSFGVTEAFF	TGTGCCAGCAGCTTCGGGGTGACTGAAGCTTTCTTT
TRBV5-1	TRBJ1-1	NA	CASSLTSENLVNTEAFF	TGCGCCAGCAGCTTGACGTCAGAAAATCTAGTGAACACTGAAGCTTTCTTT
TRBV9	TRBJ1-6	NA	CASSVGGDSPLHF	TGTGCCAGCAGCGTAGGAGGCGATTCACCCCTCCACTTT
TRBV29-1	TRBJ1-2	NA	CSVAPGLDGYTF	TGCAGCGTCGCGCCAGGGTTGGACGGCTACACCTTC
TRBV5-1	TRBJ1-2	NA	CASTLDSNYGYTF	TGCGCCAGCACCCTTGACAGCAACTACGGCTACACCTTC
TRBV9	TRBJ1-2	TRBD1	CASSSRTGENYGYTF	TGTGCCAGCAGCTCCCGGACAGGGGAAAACTATGGCTACACCTTC
TRBV7-9	TRBJ1-2	TRBD1	CASSVTGAGYTF	TGTGCCAGCAGCGTAACAGGGGCTGGCTACACCTTC
TRBV28	TRBJ1-5	TRBD1	CASSLWRDRGPNQPQHF	TGTGCCAGCAGTTTATGGAGGGACAGGGGTCCTAATCAGCCCCAGCATTTT
TRBV5-1	TRBJ1-1	NA	CASSSGLSGGEAFF	TGCGCCAGCAGCTCGGGACTCTCAGGTGGTGAAGCTTTCTTT
TRBV28	TRBJ2-4	NA	CASIGETKNIQYF	TGTGCCAGCATAGGAGAGACGAAAAACATTCAGTACTTC
TRBV5-4	TRBJ2-7	NA	CASSFGQINEQYF	TGTGCCAGCAGCTTCGGACAGATTAACGAGCAGTACTTC
TRBV27	TRBJ1-5	NA	CASSTWGGGSNQPQHF	TGTGCCAGCAGCACGTGGGGGGGCGGGAGCAATCAGCCCCAGCATTTT
TRBV5-8	TRBJ1-2	NA	CASSQGSAAF	TGTGCCAGCAGCCAGGGGTCGGCCGCCTTC
TRBV28	TRBJ1-5	NA	CASSPPAGQGQPQHF	TGTGCCAGCAGTCCCCCGGCAGGGCAGGGACAGCCCCAGCATTTT
TRBV19	TRBJ2-2	TRBD1	CASNLDRVNTGELFF	TGTGCCAGTAATCTCGACAGGGTAAACACCGGGGAGCTGTTTTTT
TRBV4-3	TRBJ1-5	TRBD1	CAGSQEGTGKNQPQHF	TGCGCCGGCAGCCAAGAGGGGACAGGGAAAAATCAGCCCCAGCATTTT
TRBV6-4	TRBJ2-4	NA	CASSDVRGWAKNIQYF	TGTGCCAGCAGTGACGTTCGGGGGTGGGCCAAAAACATTCAGTACTTC
TRBV27	TRBJ2-1	TRBD1	CASSFRDSRYNEQFF	TGTGCCAGCAGTTTCCGGGACAGTCGCTACAATGAGCAGTTCTTC
TRBV10-3	TRBJ2-3	NA	CAMADRNTDTQYF	TGTGCCATGGCCGACAGAAACACAGATACGCAGTATTTT
TRBV10-1	TRBJ1-2	TRBD1	CASSDEAGGFRGYTF	TGCGCCAGCAGTGATGAGGCAGGGGGCTTTCGGGGCTACACCTTC
TRBV5-6	TRBJ1-3	NA	CASRIRSSGNTIYF	TGTGCCAGCAGGATTAGGAGCTCTGGAAACACCATATATTTT
TRBV7-8	TRBJ1-5	TRBD1	CASSTQAAGGVQPQHF	TGTGCCAGCAGCACCCAAGCGGCAGGGGGCGTTCAGCCCCAGCATTTT
TRBV6-6	TRBJ2-4	NA	CASSSGPDQYF	TGTGCCAGCAGTTCAGGGCCCGATCAGTACTTC
TRBV6-5	TRBJ1-5	NA	CASSRVPSNQPQHF	TGTGCCAGCAGTCGAGTCCCTAGCAATCAGCCCCAGCATTTT
TRBV28	TRBJ1-1	TRBD1	CASSSSGTVNTEAFF	TGTGCCAGCAGTTCATCCGGGACAGTGAACACTGAAGCTTTCTTT
TRBV29-1	TRBJ1-1	NA	CSVQLRAGAMNTEAFF	TGCAGCGTCCAGCTGAGAGCAGGGGCTATGAACACTGAAGCTTTCTTT
TRBV2	TRBJ1-5	TRBD1	CASSPDRGGDQPQHF	TGTGCCAGCAGTCCGGACAGGGGAGGTGATCAGCCCCAGCATTTT
TRBV28	TRBJ1-2	NA	CASSLGDTGNYGYTF	TGTGCCAGCAGTTTGGGGGACACCGGGAACTATGGCTACACCTTC
TRBV10-3	TRBJ1-1	TRBD1	CAISGQGRAFF	TGTGCCATCAGCGGACAGGGACGAGCTTTCTTT
TRBV9	TRBJ1-1	NA	CASSVGGATEAFF	TGTGCCAGCAGCGTCGGGGGGGCTACTGAAGCTTTCTTT